This TCR beta chain was obtained from a study of shared clonotypes between healthy human individuals. Looking at the study overall: The cohort had two women and a few men, ages 18 to 49.

Regarding the study as a whole: Only blood underwent sampling, and tissue repertoires likely differ. In four donors, around 5% of naive CD4 clonotypes appeared in common.

The germline V gene has CDR1 MNHNS and CDR2 SASEGT. Trimming pared 7 bases from V and 0 bases from J, leaving 7 bases between. The CDR3 covers 13 residues. Note on this clone: The antigen is not known.

TCRdb keeps only in-frame clones here, not all; method: immunoSEQ multiplex PCR. The table lists 2 million to 2.5 million clones, over 85% of them singletons. The chain joins TRBV6-1 to TRBJ2-1; no definite D call. The sequence was collected from a man aged 18 to 29 in good health. Some clones in this sample may be carry-over from other donors' samples. Sequencing was carried out using naive CD4+ T cells from PBMCs. The subset is: CD45RA+ positively selected. CDR3 sequence reads: CASTPSSYNEQFF. The CDR3 bases are TGTGCCAGCACACCTTCCTCCTACAATGAGCAGTTCTTC.